This T cell receptor (beta chain) was sequenced during a study of T cell responses to AZD1222 COVID-19 vaccine. Study-wide results and caveats: A mostly white British donor set with more females was recruited, and clonal diversity was possibly underestimated. Seropositivity was recorded at baseline in only 5 or 6 AZD1222 recipients.

TCRdb keeps only in-frame clones here, not all; method: immunoSEQ multiplex PCR. The table lists roughly 99,000 clones, roughly nine tenths of them singletons. Germline V gene sequence: CDR1 MNHEY, CDR2 SVGEGT. Trimming at V came to 6 bases and at J to 5 bases, leaving 6 bases not matched to a gene. The CDR3 runs 13 residues. Concerning this clone itself: Its antigen is as yet unknown.

Combined were second doses at about 4 or about 12 weeks. The receptor was derived from an adult who received the AZD1222 COVID-19 vaccine. The V gene is TRBV6-2 or TRBV6-3, the J gene TRBJ2-5, with TRBD1 matching over 7 bases. Source: peripheral blood, taken 28 days after the second AZD1222 dose. The CDR3 DNA is TGTGCCAGCAGCCCAGGGGGTTTGGAGACCCAGTACTTC. Its translation is CASSPGGLETQYF.